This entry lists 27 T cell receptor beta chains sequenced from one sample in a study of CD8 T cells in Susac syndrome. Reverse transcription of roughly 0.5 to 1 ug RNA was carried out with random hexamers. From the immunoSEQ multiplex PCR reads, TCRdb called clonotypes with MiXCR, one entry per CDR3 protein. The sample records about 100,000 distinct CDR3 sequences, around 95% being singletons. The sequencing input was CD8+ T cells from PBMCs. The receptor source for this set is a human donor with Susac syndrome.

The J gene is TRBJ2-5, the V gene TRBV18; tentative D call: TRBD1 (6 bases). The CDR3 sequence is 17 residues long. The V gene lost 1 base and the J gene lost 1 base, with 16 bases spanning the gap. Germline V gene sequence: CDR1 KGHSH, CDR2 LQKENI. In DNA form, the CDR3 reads TGTGCCAGCTCACCACGTGTCGGGACACACTTCCAAGAGACCCAGTACTTC. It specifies CASSPRVGTHFQETQYF.

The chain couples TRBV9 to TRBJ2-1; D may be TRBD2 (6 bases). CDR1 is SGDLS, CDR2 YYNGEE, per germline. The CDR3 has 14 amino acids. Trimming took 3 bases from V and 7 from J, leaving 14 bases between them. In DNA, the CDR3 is TGTGCCAGCAGCGAGACGGGACTGGGGAATGAGCAGTTCTTC. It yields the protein CASSETGLGNEQFF.

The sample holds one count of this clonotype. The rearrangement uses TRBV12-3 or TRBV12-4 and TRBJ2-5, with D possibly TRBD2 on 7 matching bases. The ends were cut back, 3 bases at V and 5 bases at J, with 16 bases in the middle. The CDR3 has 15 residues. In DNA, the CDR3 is TGTGCCAGCAGTTTCGGGAAGGGGGGGCTGGAGACCCAGTACTTC. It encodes CASSFGKGGLETQYF.

The CDR3 loop reads CASSSYGETEQFF. The CDR3 DNA sequence: TGTGCCAGCAGCTCCTATGGGGAGACTGAGCAGTTCTTC. The chain couples TRBV7-3 to TRBJ2-1; D perhaps matches TRBD2 (5 bases). Germline values: CDR1 SGHTA, CDR2 FQGTGA. The CDR3 totals 13 residues. Trimming left V 4 bases short and J 9 bases short, with 13 bases between.

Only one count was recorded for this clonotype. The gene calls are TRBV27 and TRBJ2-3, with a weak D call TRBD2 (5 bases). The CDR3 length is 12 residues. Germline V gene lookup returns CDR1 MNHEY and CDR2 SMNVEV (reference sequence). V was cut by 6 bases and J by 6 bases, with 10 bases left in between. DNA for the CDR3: TGTGCCAGCAGGGCGGGCCTGGATACGCAGTATTTT. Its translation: CASRAGLDTQYF.

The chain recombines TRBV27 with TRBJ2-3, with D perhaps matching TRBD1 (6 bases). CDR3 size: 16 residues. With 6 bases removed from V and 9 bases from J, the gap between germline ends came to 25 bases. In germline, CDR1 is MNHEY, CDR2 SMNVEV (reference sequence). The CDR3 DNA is TGTGCCAGCAGGTCCTCCTACAGGGCCCCTTTGGAGACGCAGTATTTT. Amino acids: CASRSSYRAPLETQYF.

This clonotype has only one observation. CDR3 protein: CASSDRGYEQYF. The CDR3 region has the DNA TGTGCCAGCAGCGACAGGGGATACGAGCAGTACTTC. The chain carries TRBV2 and TRBJ2-7; 8 bases line up with TRBD1. V lost 6 bases to trimming and J lost 4 bases; unmatched junction nucleotides: 2. This CDR3 contains 12 residues. CDR1 SNHLY and CDR2 FYNNEI come from the germline V gene.

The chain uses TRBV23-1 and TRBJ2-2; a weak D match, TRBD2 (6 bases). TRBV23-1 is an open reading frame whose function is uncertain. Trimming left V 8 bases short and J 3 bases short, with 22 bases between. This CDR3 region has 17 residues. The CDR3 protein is CASRPNRGGIHTGELFF. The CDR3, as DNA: TGCGCCAGCCGCCCCAACCGAGGCGGGATCCACACCGGGGAGCTGTTTTTT.

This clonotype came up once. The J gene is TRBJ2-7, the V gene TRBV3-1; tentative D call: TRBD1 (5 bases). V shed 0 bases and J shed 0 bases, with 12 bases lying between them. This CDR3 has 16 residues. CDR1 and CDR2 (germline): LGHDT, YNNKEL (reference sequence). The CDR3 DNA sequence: TGTGCCAGCAGCCAAGATCCCCAGGGCTACTCCTACGAGCAGTACTTC. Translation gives CASSQDPQGYSYEQYF.

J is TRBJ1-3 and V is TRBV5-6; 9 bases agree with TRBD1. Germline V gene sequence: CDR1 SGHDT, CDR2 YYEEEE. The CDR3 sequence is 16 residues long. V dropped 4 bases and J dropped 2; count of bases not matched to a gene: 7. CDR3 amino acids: CASSPGQGLAGNTIYF. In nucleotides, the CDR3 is TGTGCCAGCAGCCCTGGACAGGGGCTGGCTGGAAACACCATATATTTT.

CDR3 loop: CASSDAASGSNEQFF. In nucleotides, the CDR3 is TGTGCCAGCAGTGATGCCGCTAGCGGGAGTAATGAGCAGTTCTTC. V gene TRBV6-4 combines with J gene TRBJ2-1; TRBD2 aligns across 10 bases. There are 15 residues in the CDR3. J lost 7 bases, V lost 3 bases, and 6 bases had no gene match. Germline V gene data show CDR1 as MRHNA and CDR2 as SNTAGT.

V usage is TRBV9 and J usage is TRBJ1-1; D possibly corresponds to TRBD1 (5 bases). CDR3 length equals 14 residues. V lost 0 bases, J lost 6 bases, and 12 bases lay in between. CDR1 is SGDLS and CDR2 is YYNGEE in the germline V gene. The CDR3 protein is CASSVEGRVSEAFF. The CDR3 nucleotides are TGTGCCAGCAGCGTAGAGGGCAGGGTGTCTGAAGCTTTCTTT.

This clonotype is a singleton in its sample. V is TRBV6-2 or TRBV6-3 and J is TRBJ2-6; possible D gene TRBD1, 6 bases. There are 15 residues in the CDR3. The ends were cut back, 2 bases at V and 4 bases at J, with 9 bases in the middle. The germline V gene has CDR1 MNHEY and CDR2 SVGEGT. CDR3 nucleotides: TGTGCCAGCAGTTACAGGGGGAGCGGGGCCAACGTCCTGACTTTC. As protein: CASSYRGSGANVLTF.

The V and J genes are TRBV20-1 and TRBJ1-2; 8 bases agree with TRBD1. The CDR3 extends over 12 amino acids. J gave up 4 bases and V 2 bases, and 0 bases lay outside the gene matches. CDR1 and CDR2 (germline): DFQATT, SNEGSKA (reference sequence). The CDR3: CSARQGAYGYTF. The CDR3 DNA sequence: TGCAGTGCTAGACAGGGGGCCTATGGCTACACCTTC.

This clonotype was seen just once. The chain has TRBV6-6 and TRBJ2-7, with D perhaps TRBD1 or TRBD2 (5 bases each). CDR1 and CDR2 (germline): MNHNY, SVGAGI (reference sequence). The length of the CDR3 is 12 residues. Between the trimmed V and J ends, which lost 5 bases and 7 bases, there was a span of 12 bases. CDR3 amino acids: CASSPGDLEQYF. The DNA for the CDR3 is TGTGCCAGCAGTCCTGGGGACCTTGAGCAGTACTTC.

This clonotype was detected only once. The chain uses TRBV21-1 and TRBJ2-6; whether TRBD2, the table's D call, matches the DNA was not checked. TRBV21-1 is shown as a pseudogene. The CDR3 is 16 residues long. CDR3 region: CASSKEGTSRGFVLTF. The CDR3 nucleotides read TGTGCCAGCAGCAAAGAGGGGACTAGCAGGGGTTTCGTCCTGACTTTC.

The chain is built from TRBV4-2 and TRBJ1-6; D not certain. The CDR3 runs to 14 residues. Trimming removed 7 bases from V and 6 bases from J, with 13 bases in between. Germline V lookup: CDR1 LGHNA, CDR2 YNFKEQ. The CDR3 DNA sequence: TGTGCCAGCACCCGCTCCCTGGCTAATTCACCCCTCCACTTT. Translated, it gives CASTRSLANSPLHF.

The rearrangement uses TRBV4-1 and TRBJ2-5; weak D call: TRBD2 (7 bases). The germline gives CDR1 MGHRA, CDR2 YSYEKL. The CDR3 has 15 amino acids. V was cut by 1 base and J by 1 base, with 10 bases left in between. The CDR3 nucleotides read TGCGCCAGCAGCCAAGGGGGGGGCATCCAAGAGACCCAGTACTTC. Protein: CASSQGGGIQETQYF.

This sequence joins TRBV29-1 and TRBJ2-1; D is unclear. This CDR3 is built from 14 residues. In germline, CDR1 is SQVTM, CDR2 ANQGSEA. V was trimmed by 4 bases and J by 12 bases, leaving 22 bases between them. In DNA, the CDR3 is TGCAGCGTTGTCTCGGTTGACACTAACTTAGGGCAGTTCTTC. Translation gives CSVVSVDTNLGQFF.

In nucleotides, the CDR3 is TGCGCCAGCAGCGACCCGGGGTCGCAGTATTTT. This sequence encodes CASSDPGSQYF. The chain links TRBV5-1 to TRBJ2-3; the D gene is possibly TRBD2 (5 bases). Trimming stripped 4 bases from V and 10 bases from J, with 10 bases between. Germline V gene lookup returns CDR1 SGHRS and CDR2 YFSETQ. The CDR3 has 11 residues.

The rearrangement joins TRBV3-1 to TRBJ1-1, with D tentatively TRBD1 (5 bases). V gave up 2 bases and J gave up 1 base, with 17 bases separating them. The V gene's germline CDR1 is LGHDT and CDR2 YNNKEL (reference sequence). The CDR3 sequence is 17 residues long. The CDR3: CASSQSGGAGWNTEAFF. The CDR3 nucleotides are TGTGCCAGCAGCCAAAGCGGTGGTGCAGGGTGGAACACTGAAGCTTTCTTT.

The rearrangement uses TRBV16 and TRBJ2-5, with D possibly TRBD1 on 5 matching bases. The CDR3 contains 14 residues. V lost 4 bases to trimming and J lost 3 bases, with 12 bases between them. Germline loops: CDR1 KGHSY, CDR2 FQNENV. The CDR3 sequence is CASSRPDREETQYF. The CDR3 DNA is TGTGCCAGCAGCCGACCCGACAGAGAAGAGACCCAGTACTTC.

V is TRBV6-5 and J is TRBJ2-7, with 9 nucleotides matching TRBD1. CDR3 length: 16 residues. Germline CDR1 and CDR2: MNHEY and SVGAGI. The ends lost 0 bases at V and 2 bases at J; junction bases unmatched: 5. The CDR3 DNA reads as TGTGCCAGCAGTTACTCAGAAAGGACAGGGGCCTACGAGCAGTACTTC. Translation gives CASSYSERTGAYEQYF.

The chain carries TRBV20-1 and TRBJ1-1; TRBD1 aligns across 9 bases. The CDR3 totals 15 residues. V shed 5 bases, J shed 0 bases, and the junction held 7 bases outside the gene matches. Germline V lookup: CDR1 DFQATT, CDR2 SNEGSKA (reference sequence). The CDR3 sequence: CSARDRESLNTEAFF. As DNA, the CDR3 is TGCAGTGCTCGGGACAGGGAATCACTGAACACTGAAGCTTTCTTT.

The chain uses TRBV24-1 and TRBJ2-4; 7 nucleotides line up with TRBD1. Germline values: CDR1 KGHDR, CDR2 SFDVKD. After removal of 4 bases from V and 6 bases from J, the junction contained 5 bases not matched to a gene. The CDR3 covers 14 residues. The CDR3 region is CATSDPGQPNIQYF. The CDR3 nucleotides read TGTGCCACCAGTGACCCGGGACAGCCAAACATTCAGTACTTC.

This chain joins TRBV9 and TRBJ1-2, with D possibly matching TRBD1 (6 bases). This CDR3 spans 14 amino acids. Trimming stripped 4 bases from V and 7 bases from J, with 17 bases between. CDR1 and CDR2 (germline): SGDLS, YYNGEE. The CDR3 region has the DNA TGTGCCAGCAGCCCGCCAACAGGGACCGGTGGCTACACCTTC. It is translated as CASSPPTGTGGYTF.

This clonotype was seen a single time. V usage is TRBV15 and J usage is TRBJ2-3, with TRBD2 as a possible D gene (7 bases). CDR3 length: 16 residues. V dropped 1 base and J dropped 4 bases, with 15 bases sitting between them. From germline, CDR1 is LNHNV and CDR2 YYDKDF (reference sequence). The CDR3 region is CATSRALEGGADTQYF. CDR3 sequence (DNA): TGTGCCACCAGCAGAGCCCTCGAGGGGGGGGCAGATACGCAGTATTTT.